These T cell receptor beta chains were read from a single sample in a study of blood T cell repertoires in COVID-19. The data were produced by immunoSEQ multiplex PCR, yet TCRdb's version contains in-frame clones alone and is incomplete. The top ten clones hold roughly 3.2% of a sample with tens of thousands of clones, under 85% of them seen once. Input material: peripheral blood. The receptors derive from a woman aged 80 or over with COVID-19, enrolled during active disease. CDR3s include the opening cysteine and the closing phenylalanine or tryptophan. A D gene is named only where the DNA matches it firmly. Size is omitted from some rows. Given values are once, few, many or a class for expanded clones.

NA | TRBJ1-1 | NA | TRBV30 | CAWNAGSMNTEAFF | TGTGCCTGGAATGCGGGCAGCATGAACACTGAAGCTTTCTTT
NA | TRBJ2-5 | NA | TRBV2 | CASSVSGETQYF | TGTGCCAGCAGCGTTTCCGGAGAGACCCAGTACTTC
TRBD2 | TRBJ2-3 | few | TRBV4-3 | CASSQDPGGTDTQYF | TGCGCCAGCAGCCAAGATCCGGGGGGAACAGATACGCAGTATTTT
NA | TRBJ1-1 | NA | TRBV18 | CASSRQTRGTEAFF | TGTGCCAGCTCACGTCAGACCAGGGGCACTGAAGCTTTCTTT
NA | TRBJ1-2 | NA | TRBV11-2 | CASSAREESYGYTF | TGTGCCAGCAGCGCCCGAGAAGAGTCCTATGGCTACACCTTC
TRBD2 | TRBJ2-5 | once | TRBV7-6 | CASSLVGLAGGGETQYF | TGTGCCAGCAGCTTAGTGGGACTAGCGGGGGGTGGAGAGACCCAGTACTTC
TRBD2 | TRBJ2-5 | NA | TRBV5-1 | CASSSLYSGGLVETQYF | TGCGCCAGCAGCTCCCTATACTCGGGGGGGCTGGTGGAGACCCAGTACTTC
NA | TRBJ2-7 | NA | TRBV3-1/TRBV3-2 | CASSRAWRRDSFPYEQYF | TGTGCCAGCAGCCGCGCGTGGAGGAGGGACAGTTTTCCCTACGAGCAGTACTTC
TRBD1 | TRBJ2-1 | NA | TRBV5-8 | CASSFRQGYNEQFF | TGTGCCAGCAGCTTCCGACAGGGGTACAATGAGCAGTTCTTC
NA | TRBJ2-7 | NA | TRBV18 | CASSPAGSYEQYF | TGTGCCAGCTCCCCCGCCGGGTCCTACGAGCAGTACTTC
TRBD1 | TRBJ1-1 | once | TRBV9 | CASSVIQGIDTEAFF | TGTGCCAGCAGCGTAATACAGGGGATCGACACTGAAGCTTTCTTT
NA | TRBJ1-6 | NA | TRBV5-6 | CASSFAVSPLHF | TGTGCCAGCAGCTTCGCAGTCTCACCCCTCCACTTT
TRBD2 | TRBJ2-1 | NA | TRBV10-3 | CAISLAGAYNEQFF | TGTGCCATCAGTTTAGCGGGAGCCTACAATGAGCAGTTCTTC
TRBD2 | TRBJ2-1 | NA | TRBV3-1/TRBV3-2 | CASSQGPIAGLYNEQFF | TGTGCCAGCAGCCAAGGGCCAATAGCGGGGTTGTACAATGAGCAGTTCTTC
NA | TRBJ1-2 | NA | TRBV7-3 | CASSLTGYYGYTF | TGTGCCAGCAGCTTAACCGGGTACTATGGCTACACCTTC
NA | TRBJ2-5 | NA | TRBV9 | CASSVDSVSAQYF | TGTGCCAGCAGCGTAGACAGTGTATCGGCCCAGTACTTC
TRBD1 | TRBJ1-2 | NA | TRBV20-1 | CSGGQHYGYTF | TGCAGTGGGGGACAGCACTATGGCTACACCTTC
TRBD2 | TRBJ2-2 | NA | TRBV15 | CATSRDWLGAGSGSSGELFF | TGTGCCACCAGCAGAGATTGGTTAGGGGCTGGTAGCGGGAGTTCCGGGGAGCTGTTTTTT
NA | TRBJ1-3 | NA | TRBV13 | CASSLSRETGNTIYF | TGTGCCAGCAGCTTATCAAGGGAGACTGGAAACACCATATATTTT
TRBD2 | TRBJ2-5 | NA | TRBV19 | CASSSSGGRGETQYF | TGTGCCAGTAGCAGTAGCGGGGGGAGGGGAGAGACCCAGTACTTC
NA | TRBJ2-7 | few | TRBV18 | CASSPLQITYEQYF | TGTGCCAGCTCACCACTACAGATTACCTACGAGCAGTACTTC
NA | TRBJ2-3 | NA | TRBV27 | CASSLRLPSTDTQYF | TGTGCCAGCAGTCTGAGACTGCCTAGCACAGATACGCAGTATTTT
NA | TRBJ1-1 | NA | TRBV14 | CASSLTLNTEAFF | TGTGCCAGCAGCCTTACACTGAACACTGAAGCTTTCTTT
TRBD2 | TRBJ2-3 | NA | TRBV19 | CASRERAGTGTDTQYF | TGTGCCAGTAGGGAAAGAGCGGGAACGGGCACAGATACGCAGTATTTT
NA | TRBJ1-5 | NA | TRBV6-2/TRBV6-3 | CASSHRGDNQPQHF | TGTGCCAGCAGTCACCGGGGGGACAATCAGCCCCAGCATTTT
TRBD1 | TRBJ2-7 | NA | TRBV6-6 | CASRAPGQAAREQYF | TGTGCCAGCAGGGCTCCGGGACAGGCGGCTAGAGAGCAGTACTTC
NA | TRBJ2-6 | once | TRBV25-1 | CASSDSSGANVLTF | TGTGCCAGCAGTGATAGCTCTGGGGCCAACGTCCTGACTTTC
NA | TRBJ2-7 | NA | TRBV23-1 | CASSQGFGEQYF | TGCGCCAGCAGCCAGGGTTTTGGTGAGCAGTACTTC